These 27 T cell receptor beta chains were all obtained from the same sample, sequenced in a study of human CD8 memory T cell subsets. Libraries targeted TCR beta using 5' RACE with UMIs. TCRdb reprocessed the 5' RACE reads; each CDR3 protein has one entry and no DNA is given. Its clone listing holds 2,500 to 3,500 distinct CDR3 sequences. The sequenced sample consisted of CD8+ T cells from PBMCs. The receptors derive from a human donor in good health.

The chain joins TRBV6-2 or TRBV6-3 to TRBJ2-1; TCRdb's D call, TRBD2, is unchecked because there is no DNA. CDR1 MNHEY and CDR2 SVGEGT come from the germline V gene. CDR3 length: 15 amino acids. The CDR3 sequence: CASSYGLAPLNEQFF.

This chain connects TRBV4-1 to TRBJ2-1; TCRdb lists TRBD1, though no DNA is available to test this call. The length of the CDR3 is 15 residues. Germline CDR1 reads MGHRA; CDR2 reads YSYEKL. Here the CDR3 reads CASSQVSTGWDEQFF.

This rearrangement joins TRBV29-1 to TRBJ2-2; TCRdb proposes TRBD2, but this gene call is untestable without DNA. This CDR3 has 13 residues. The germline CDR1 and CDR2 sequences are SQVTM and ANQGSEA. The CDR3 loop reads CSVASSNTGELFF.

This chain uses TRBV6-4 with TRBJ2-1; there is no DNA to check the TCRdb D call of TRBD1. The CDR3 is made up of 15 amino acids. Germline CDR1 MRHNA, CDR2 SNTAGT. The CDR3 here is CASSDSPGDYNEQFF.

The rearrangement links TRBV6-1 to TRBJ2-1; the TCRdb call, TRBD2, lacks DNA for checking. Germline CDR1 is MNHNS and CDR2 is SASEGT. The CDR3 covers 15 residues. CDR3 loop: CASSEFGGGPNEQFF.

The chain carries TRBV9 and TRBJ2-1; with no DNA, the TCRdb D assignment of TRBD1 cannot be verified. Germline CDR1 is SGDLS and CDR2 is YYNGEE. The CDR3 consists of 13 residues. CDR3 residues: CASSVPGRNEQFF.

This chain joins TRBV7-9 and TRBJ2-5; as DNA is missing, the TRBD1 call by TCRdb cannot be tested. Germline values: CDR1 SEHNR, CDR2 FQNEAQ (reference sequence). The CDR3 is 16 amino acids. This CDR3 is CASSSMGQGARETQYF.

This clonotype is deemed medium-sized (0.01 to 0.1%) by its frequency. The rearrangement links TRBV11-2 to TRBJ2-5; TCRdb reports TRBD1, a call that lacks DNA to check it against. This CDR3 has 16 amino acids. Germline loops: CDR1 SGHAT, CDR2 FQNNGV. CDR3 sequence: CASSPPGTGYQETQYF.

The chain is built from TRBV18 and TRBJ2-5; no DNA is available, so the TRBD2 call from TCRdb remains unchecked. The germline gives CDR1 KGHSH, CDR2 LQKENI. The CDR3 is made up of 15 amino acids. CDR3 amino acids: CASSSTSGSGETQYF.

This clonotype is labeled medium-sized based on frequency. The gene calls are TRBV7-8 and TRBJ2-1. This CDR3 contains 14 residues. The germline gives CDR1 SGHVS, CDR2 FQNEAQ. The CDR3 here is CASSLEAKYNEQFF.

J is TRBJ2-5 and V is TRBV7-2; TCRdb designates TRBD2, a call that cannot be tested without DNA. Germline CDR1 SGHTA, CDR2 FQGNSA. The length of the CDR3 is 15 residues. This CDR3 reads CASSGLAGGRETQYF.

Frequency places this clonotype as medium-sized. This rearrangement joins TRBV2 to TRBJ2-7; no DNA is available, so the TRBD1 call from TCRdb remains unchecked. This CDR3 contains 12 residues. Per germline, CDR1 SNHLY and CDR2 FYNNEI. The CDR3 is CASRTGGYEQYF.

Its frequency marks this clonotype as medium-sized. The chain is built from TRBV4-3 and TRBJ2-2; there is no DNA to check the TCRdb D call of TRBD2. The CDR3 runs 18 residues. The germline gives CDR1 LGHNA, CDR2 YSLEER. The CDR3 is CASSQESSGREDTGELFF.

This clonotype is large by frequency. V is TRBV3-1 and J is TRBJ1-1; TCRdb indicates TRBD1, and absent DNA this call remains unverified. CDR3 length: 15 residues. Germline V lookup: CDR1 LGHDT, CDR2 YNNKEL (reference sequence). The CDR3 region is CASSQERELNTEAFF. Using reference TRBV3-1 and TRBJ1-1 for the parts outside the CDR3, the full variable domain is DTAVSQTPKYLVTQMGNDKSIKCEQNLGHDTMYWYKQDSKKFLKIMFSYNNKELIINETVPNRFSPKSPDKAHLNLHINSLELGDSAVYFCASSQERELNTEAFFGQGTRLTVV.

The chain recombines TRBV27 with TRBJ2-5; with no DNA, the TCRdb D assignment of TRBD2 cannot be verified. CDR3 length: 17 residues. Germline lookup yields CDR1 MNHEY and CDR2 SMNVEV (reference sequence). CDR3 sequence: CASSLTAPSGGLETQYF.

This sequence joins TRBV28 and TRBJ1-2. CDR3 length: 12 residues. Germline V CDR1 and CDR2: MDHEN, SYDVKM. CDR3 region: CASSLGSDGYTF.

The chain couples TRBV19 to TRBJ1-1; with no DNA, the TCRdb D assignment of TRBD1 cannot be verified. The CDR3 is 15 amino acids. Germline loops: CDR1 LNHDA, CDR2 SQIVND (reference sequence). Here the CDR3 reads CASSIPGTGPKGAFF.

The chain joins TRBV6-6 to TRBJ2-7; checking the TCRdb D call of TRBD1 is not possible without DNA. Germline CDR1 MNHNY, CDR2 SVGAGI (reference sequence). CDR3 length: 15 amino acids. The CDR3 is CASSPPGTGTYEQYF.

The chain has TRBV29-1 and TRBJ2-7; TCRdb's assignment of TRBD1 cannot be checked, as there is no DNA. Germline CDR1 and CDR2: SQVTM and ANQGSEA. The CDR3 spans 15 residues. CDR3 residues: CSVEGVGGRSYEQYF.

By frequency, this clonotype is medium-sized (0.01 to 0.1%). V usage is TRBV12-3 or TRBV12-4 and J usage is TRBJ1-1. The CDR3 runs to 13 residues. The CDR3 reads CASSLGFSGEAFF.

The chain uses TRBV6-2 or TRBV6-3 and TRBJ2-7; there is no DNA to check the TCRdb D call of TRBD1. The CDR3 runs to 15 residues. Looked up from germline, CDR1 is MNHEY and CDR2 is SVGEGT. CDR3 sequence reads: CASSPAGTGWYEQYF.

The chain uses TRBV29-1 and TRBJ2-5. From germline, CDR1 is SQVTM and CDR2 ANQGSEA. The CDR3 covers 14 residues. CDR3 amino acids: CSAEDLVNQETQYF. The variable domain in full, completed from reference TRBV29-1 and TRBJ2-5, reads SAVISQKPSRDICQRGTSLTIQCQVDSQVTMMFWYRQQPGQSLTLIATANQGSEATYESGFVIDKFPISRPNLTFSTLTVSNMSPEDSSIYLCSAEDLVNQETQYFGPGTRLLVL.

This clonotype shows up as medium-sized (0.01 to 0.1%) by frequency. The chain links TRBV5-1 to TRBJ2-1; the D call of TRBD2 rests on TCRdb alone, since no DNA is present to check it. The CDR3 loop spans 17 amino acids. CDR1 and CDR2 (germline): SGHRS, YFSETQ. CDR3 in amino acids: CASSGWEGPRFYNEQFF. Combining the CDR3 with reference TRBV5-1 and TRBJ2-1 gives the whole variable domain KAGVTQTPRYLIKTRGQQVTLSCSPISGHRSVSWYQQTPGQGLQFLFEYFSETQRNKGNFPGRFSGRQFSNSRSEMNVSTLELGDSALYLCASSGWEGPRFYNEQFFGPGTRLTVL.

According to its frequency, this clonotype is medium-sized. V is TRBV6-4 and J is TRBJ2-1; absent DNA, TCRdb's TRBD2 call cannot be checked. The germline CDR1 and CDR2 sequences are MRHNA and SNTAGT. CDR3 length: 15 amino acids. The CDR3 reads CASSDGTSGDNEQFF.

This clonotype is deemed medium-sized by its frequency. This chain links TRBV15 with TRBJ2-1. The CDR3 consists of 15 residues. Germline-derived CDR1 and CDR2 are LNHNV and YYDKDF (reference sequence). This CDR3 is CATSRESASYNEQFF.

V gene TRBV27 combines with J gene TRBJ2-1; lacking DNA, the TRBD1 call made by TCRdb goes unchecked. CDR3 length: 15 amino acids. In germline, CDR1 is MNHEY, CDR2 SMNVEV (reference sequence). The CDR3: CASSVSRDPFPEQFF.

This sequence joins TRBV6-1 and TRBJ2-1; TCRdb names TRBD1, which stays unverified in the absence of DNA. Germline assignment: CDR1 MNHNS and CDR2 SASEGT. This CDR3 has 12 amino acids. CDR3 sequence reads: CASSRGYNEQFF.